This T cell receptor (beta chain) appears in the sequencing data of a study of CD8+ T cells in alopecia areata. cDNA prepared by RNA extraction and subsequent reverse transcription served as the template for sequencing. Clones were read by immunoSEQ multiplex PCR, and TCRdb kept only the in-frame ones, dropping some. The sample shows approximately 170,000 clones, less than 70% of them seen only once. The treatment is: oral pan-JAK inhibitor, 5-10 mg twice daily. PBMCs served as the source from which CD4+ and CD8+ T cells were sorted. The study's findings and limits: Tofacitinib significantly decreased scalp clonality and expanded CD8+ clones among top 100.

This clone was found a few times. Its antigen is as yet unknown. The junction had 5 bases not matched to a gene; V was cut back by 2 bases and J by 6 bases. Germline loops: CDR1 SGHTA, CDR2 FQGNSA. There are 14 residues in the CDR3. The chain carries TRBV7-2 and TRBJ2-5, with 8 bases lining up with TRBD1. This specimen was CD4+ T cells sorted from blood, taken at week 24, from a patient treated with tofacitinib. This TCR derives from a human donor with alopecia areata. CDR3 nucleotides: TGTGCCAGCAGCTTACCAGGGGGCGAGAAGACCCAGTACTTC. Encoded protein: CASSLPGGEKTQYF.